This TCR beta chain was profiled in a study of cytomegalovirus exposure and HLA in healthy donors. Notes on the study in general: In a later analysis, first-cohort TCR clusters were found to tend to co-occur in the 130 or so validation repertoires.

In this sample, this clone turned up a few times. What it binds is not known. Assay used: immunoSEQ multiplex PCR; TCRdb lists only in-frame clones, some missing. Found here are approximately 180,000 clones, more than 70% of them singletons; the top ten hold roughly 1.5%. This CDR3 region has 12 residues. The V and J ends lost 7 bases and 0 bases respectively, with 7 bases between them. Germline loops: CDR1 SQVTM, CDR2 ANQGSEA. The V gene is TRBV29-1, the J gene TRBJ1-3, with D hard to call. Sequencing was carried out using PBMCs. The clonotype comes from a young woman in good health and CMV-seronegative. In DNA, the CDR3 is TGCAGCGCTGGTAGCTCTGGAAACACCATATATTTT. Its protein is CSAGSSGNTIYF.